Given below is one T cell receptor beta chain in context. The data are from a study of blood T cell repertoires in COVID-19. Looking at the study overall: Sample material is recorded as cDNA or gDNA derived from T cells, B-cell-depleted T cells, or PBMCs.

Method: immunoSEQ multiplex PCR; TCRdb's copy keeps in-frame clones and lacks some. The sample has over 60,000 clones; more than 75% are singletons. The sequencing input was peripheral blood. The source is an elderly woman with acute or convalescent COVID-19.

The CDR3 protein is CASSSLGRLARTYEQYF. DNA of the CDR3: TGTGCCAGCAGTTCCCTGGGCAGACTAGCGCGTACCTACGAGCAGTACTTC. This chain uses TRBV7-2 with TRBJ2-7; 8 nucleotides agree with TRBD2. Germline-derived CDR1 and CDR2 are SGHTA and FQGNSA. V lost 6 bases to trimming and J lost 2 bases; unmatched junction nucleotides: 15. CDR3 length: 17 residues.